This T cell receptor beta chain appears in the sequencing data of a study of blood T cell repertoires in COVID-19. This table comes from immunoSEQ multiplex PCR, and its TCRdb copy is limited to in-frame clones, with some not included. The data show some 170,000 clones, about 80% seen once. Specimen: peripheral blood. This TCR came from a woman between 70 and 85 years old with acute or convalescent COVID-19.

CDR3 sequence reads: CASSLLQGSGEQYF. The DNA of the CDR3 is TGCGCCAGCAGCTTGCTACAGGGCTCTGGGGAGCAGTACTTC. V is TRBV5-1 and J is TRBJ2-7; TRBD1 might be the D (6 bases). Germline assignment: CDR1 SGHRS and CDR2 YFSETQ. The CDR3 extends over 14 amino acids. Trimming cost V 1 base and J 7 bases, with 15 bases left between them.